This record looks at one TCR beta chain sequence and its context. The target of this receptor is not known. There are no base qualities to consult, and no much larger clone falls within one base. To prepare the library, the immunoSEQ multiplex PCR assay was applied. Here the immuneACCESS table is served through TCRdb, limited to in-frame sequences with V and J called. Missing clones are a known gap in these copies; in checked studies unresolved V genes cover under half, and the rest lacks a known reason. Here the sample has under 60,000 clones; 94% occur a single time. The ten largest account for 3.5% to 4% of the sample. In the germline V gene, CDR1 corresponds to MNHEY and CDR2 to SVGAGI. V and J lose 0 bases and 4 bases, and a span of 13 bases separates them. From cysteine to phenylalanine, the CDR3 is 16 amino acids long. Solely the CDR3 DNA is kept, with 48 bases framed from the first base. This entry comes from a study of control samples from healthy donors and cancer patients (dated by TCRdb to 2020 to 2022).

Recombination joined TRBV6-5 with TRBJ1-3, with the D gene uncertain. The source of this sequence is a man aged 25-45 years in good health. Sample: blood. The nucleotide sequence reads as follows: TGTGCCAGCAGTTACTCGATGGGTATTTTAGGAAACACCATATATTTT. It codes for CASSYSMGILGNTIYF.